Described below is a single T cell receptor beta chain sequence and its context. A few counts support this clone. No cognate antigen has been identified for it. Base qualities are not recorded, but no much larger clone differs from it by a single base. This sample was included in a study of blood T cell repertoires in COVID-19 (dated by TCRdb to 2020 to 2022). Study-level background: Samples from collaborators originated in the United States, Italy and Spain and spanned both the acute and convalescent phases of COVID-19. The prospective study material was composed of cDNA or gDNA derived from T cells, B-cell-depleted T cells, or PBMCs. The dataset comprised deeply sampled blood TCRbeta repertoires from subjects exposed to, actively infected with, or recovered from COVID-19. The repertoires were released in a freely available public database intended as a resource for research on the immune response to SARS-CoV-2. Samples were obtained from the ongoing ImmuneRACE study (first 160 participants) and from 1,254 subjects provided by 6 global collaborators. Nearly every sample came with metadata listing a de-identified subject ID, COVID-19 status, age in years and sex. Where HLA class I and class II types were available, the types were taken from metadata supplied by the sample provider, not from assay-based typing. Study-level results and caveats: The amount of clinical and demographic metadata varied by source and participant and was provided uncurated.

Deletion took 2 bases off V and 8 bases off J, with a span of 10 bases between the germline ends. Counted from cysteine to phenylalanine, this CDR3 has 13 amino acids. Only the CDR3 part of the read is kept: 39 bases, read in frame from the first base. CDR1 and CDR2, looked up from the germline V gene (reference sequence), are SGHNT and YYREEE. A second Seattle source provided samples from volunteer blood donors who had recovered from COVID-19. Each collaborating institution followed its own protocols to collect whole blood in K2EDTA tubes. For TCRbeta analysis, collaborator samples were shipped as frozen whole blood, as isolated PBMCs, or as DNA extracted from either sample type. TCRbeta CDR3 regions were amplified from genomic DNA using the immunoSEQ Assay, a bias-controlled multiplex PCR. The authors' pipeline ran thus. Nucleated cell counts per sample were estimated from amplification of reference gene primers within the assay. Sequence reads were collapsed and filtered to measure the absolute abundance of every unique TCRbeta CDR3 rearrangement. For each sample, productive Simpson clonality was calculated by taking the square root of Simpson's diversity index across productive rearrangements. TCRdb limited this immuneACCESS table to in-frame rearrangements with V and J called. A share of clones is missing; checked studies link under half to unresolved V genes, and the rest is unexplained. V, J and clone size were drawn from that table, and D and trimming were deduced from the DNA. The sample table shows fewer than 300,000 clones, and over 80% are seen once. Around 1.5% of the sample rests with the top ten.

The clonotype comes from a woman aged 40 to 50 who had recovered from COVID-19. The chain joins TRBV5-4 to TRBJ1-4, with TRBD1 perhaps the D gene, on 5 matching bases. Sequencing used peripheral blood. The DNA is as follows: TGTGCCAGCAGCTTAGGGGAGGCAGAAAAACTGTTTTTT. It translates as CASSLGEAEKLFF.